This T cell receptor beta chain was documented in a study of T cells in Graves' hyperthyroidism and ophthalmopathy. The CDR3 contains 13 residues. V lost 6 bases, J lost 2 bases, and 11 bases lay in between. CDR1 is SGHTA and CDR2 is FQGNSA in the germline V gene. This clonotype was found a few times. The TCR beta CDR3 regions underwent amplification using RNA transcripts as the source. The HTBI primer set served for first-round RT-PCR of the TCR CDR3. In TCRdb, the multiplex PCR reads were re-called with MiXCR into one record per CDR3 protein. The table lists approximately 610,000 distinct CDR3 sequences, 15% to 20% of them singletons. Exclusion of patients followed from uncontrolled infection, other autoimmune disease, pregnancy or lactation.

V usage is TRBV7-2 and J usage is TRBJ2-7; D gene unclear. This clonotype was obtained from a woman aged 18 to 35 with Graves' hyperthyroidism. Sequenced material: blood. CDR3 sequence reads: CASSFGIAYEQYF. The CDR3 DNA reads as TGTGCCAGCAGTTTCGGCATCGCCTACGAGCAGTACTTC.